One and the same sample provided the 21 T cell receptor beta chains below, sequenced in a study of OX40 agonist ivuxolimab in advanced cancers. Profiled with immunoSEQ multiplex PCR; TCRdb holds only in-frame clones, not every one. The table shows some 77,000 clones, with over 80% occurring only once. The sample in question was CD4+ or CD8+ T cells sorted from blood, obtained in a trial of the OX40 agonist ivuxolimab. The receptors shown here come from an adult with an advanced solid tumor such as melanoma, head and neck, liver or kidney cancer.

V usage is TRBV5-6 and J usage is TRBJ1-2; the D gene is possibly TRBD1 (6 bases). This CDR3 has 13 residues. Germline V gives CDR1 SGHDT, CDR2 YYEEEE. Deletions cut 6 bases from V and 3 bases from J, with 12 bases between. CDR3 region: CASNQGYDYGYTF. As DNA, the CDR3 is TGTGCCAGCAACCAGGGGTATGACTATGGCTACACCTTC.

V gene TRBV5-6 combines with J gene TRBJ2-5; 7 nucleotides line up with TRBD2. Looked up from germline, CDR1 is SGHDT and CDR2 is YYEEEE. The CDR3 extends over 17 amino acids. J lost 1 base, V lost 0 bases, and 9 bases had no gene match. CDR3: CASSLAWGEGTQETQYF. Written as DNA, the CDR3 is TGTGCCAGCAGCTTGGCCTGGGGGGAGGGGACCCAAGAGACCCAGTACTTC.

V gene TRBV13 combines with J gene TRBJ2-1; D ambiguous. V lost 0 bases and J 7 bases, leaving 10 bases between the germline ends. Germline loops: CDR1 PRHDT, CDR2 FYEKMQ (reference sequence). This CDR3 comprises 14 residues. This CDR3 reads CASSLGKGWNEQFF. For the CDR3, the DNA is TGTGCCAGCAGCTTAGGAAAAGGGTGGAATGAGCAGTTCTTC.

V gene TRBV7-3 combines with J gene TRBJ1-1, with no clear D. CDR3 size: 15 residues. The ends were cut back, 2 bases at V and 5 bases at J, with 15 bases in the middle. Germline assignment: CDR1 SGHTA and CDR2 FQGTGA. CDR3 region: CASSLAGGGVTEAFF. In nucleotides, the CDR3 is TGTGCCAGCAGCTTAGCAGGAGGCGGCGTGACTGAAGCTTTCTTT.

The J gene is TRBJ2-2, the V gene TRBV7-9; 9 bases align to TRBD1. Unmatched junction bases numbered 8, after V lost 6 bases and J lost 0 bases. Germline assignment: CDR1 SEHNR and CDR2 FQNEAQ (reference sequence). The length of the CDR3 is 17 residues. This CDR3 is CASSLTGQGTNTGELFF. In DNA, the CDR3 is TGTGCCAGCAGTTTAACCGGACAGGGGACGAACACCGGGGAGCTGTTTTTT.

This chain joins TRBV11-2 and TRBJ2-1; D is tentatively TRBD1 or TRBD2 (6 bases each). Germline loops: CDR1 SGHAT, CDR2 FQNNGV. The V end lost 3 bases, the J end lost 5 bases, and 14 bases lay between the germline ends. The CDR3 has 15 amino acids. CDR3 bases: TGTGCCAGCAGCTTTAGGGGGGCTCTCAACAATGAGCAGTTCTTC. Protein: CASSFRGALNNEQFF.

The rearrangement links TRBV11-3 to TRBJ2-7; D might be TRBD1 (6 bases). The germline V and J ends were trimmed by 4 bases and 1 base, with 8 bases remaining between them. CDR3 length: 13 residues. Germline-derived CDR1 and CDR2 are SGHNT and YENEEA. CDR3 bases: TGTGCCAGCAGCTGGGGGCCGTCCTACGAGCAGTACTTC. Translation: CASSWGPSYEQYF.

This clone was seen a single time. The chain is built from TRBV11-2 and TRBJ1-5; 8 nucleotides agree with TRBD1. The CDR3 extends over 15 amino acids. V gave up 2 bases and J gave up 6 bases; unmatched junction bases: 6. Germline V gene data show CDR1 as SGHAT and CDR2 as FQNNGV. The DNA of the CDR3 is TGTGCCAGCAGCTTACTGCCAGGGGGCCCTCAGCCCCAGCATTTT. Translated: CASSLLPGGPQPQHF.

The chain employs TRBV10-3 and TRBJ2-7, with D perhaps TRBD1 or TRBD2 (5 bases each). This CDR3 contains 15 residues. Germline CDR1 reads ENHRY; CDR2 reads SYGVKD. V gave up 3 bases and J gave up 0 bases, with 12 bases separating them. CDR3: CAISEEGTSSYEQYF. The DNA of the CDR3 is TGTGCCATCAGTGAAGAGGGGACCAGCTCCTACGAGCAGTACTTC.

This clone appeared once. This chain uses TRBV4-1 with TRBJ1-2; D is perhaps TRBD1 (5 bases). V lost 0 bases and J 2 bases, leaving 13 bases between the germline ends. From germline, CDR1 is MGHRA and CDR2 YSYEKL. The CDR3 runs to 16 residues. CDR3 nucleotides: TGCGCCAGCAGCCAAGATTCGGGGACTTGGAACTATGGCTACACCTTC. This encodes CASSQDSGTWNYGYTF.

The gene calls are TRBV13 and TRBJ1-2; D might be TRBD1 (6 bases). Germline loops: CDR1 PRHDT, CDR2 FYEKMQ (reference sequence). The CDR3 is 15 residues long. V was shortened by 5 bases and J by 2 bases, with 15 bases between the two germline ends. CDR3 in amino acids: CASSPRSGANYGYTF. CDR3 DNA: TGTGCCAGCAGCCCCCGTTCGGGGGCGAACTATGGCTACACCTTC.

The chain employs TRBV6-5 and TRBJ2-3; 9 bases map to TRBD2. This CDR3 is built from 15 residues. J lost 5 bases, V lost 7 bases, and 10 bases had no gene match. The germline V gene encodes CDR1 MNHEY and CDR2 SVGAGI. CDR3 DNA: TGTGCCAGCACTATCGCGGGGGGGCCGAGAGATACGCAGTATTTT. Translating it yields CASTIAGGPRDTQYF.

The chain combines TRBV5-6 with TRBJ2-7; TRBD1 aligns across 9 bases. Germline loops: CDR1 SGHDT, CDR2 YYEEEE. Trimming cost V 4 bases and J 3 bases; bases outside gene matches: 5. This CDR3 is built from 14 residues. The CDR3 loop reads CASSPGTGFYEQYF. DNA of the CDR3: TGTGCCAGCAGCCCCGGGACAGGGTTCTACGAGCAGTACTTC.

This clone has just one count. The chain has TRBV4-3 and TRBJ1-1, with TRBD1 matching 8 bases. V shed 1 base, J shed 0 bases, and the junction held 4 bases outside the gene matches. The CDR3 is made up of 16 amino acids. Germline lookup yields CDR1 LGHNA and CDR2 YSLEER. The CDR3 is CASSQGRQGMNTEAFF. The CDR3 bases are TGCGCCAGCAGCCAAGGGAGACAGGGGATGAACACTGAAGCTTTCTTT.

The genes are TRBV9 and TRBJ2-1; D is ambiguous. Germline values: CDR1 SGDLS, CDR2 YYNGEE. CDR3 length: 16 amino acids. The germline V and J ends were trimmed by 6 bases and 8 bases, with 24 bases remaining between them. CDR3 coding DNA: TGTGCCAGCAACGCCCCCCCCGAGACGCACGACGATGAGCAGTTCTTC. Translating it yields CASNAPPETHDDEQFF.

The chain carries TRBV5-1 and TRBJ1-2, with D hard to call. Trimming shortened V by 4 bases and J by 0 bases, and 7 bases separated the two germline ends. The germline gives CDR1 SGHRS, CDR2 YFSETQ. The CDR3 extends over 13 amino acids. The CDR3 region is CASSHNTNYGYTF. DNA of the CDR3: TGCGCCAGCAGCCATAATACTAACTATGGCTACACCTTC.

J is TRBJ2-5 and V is TRBV6-5; D is possibly TRBD2 (6 bases). Germline V CDR1 and CDR2: MNHEY, SVGAGI. The CDR3 is 14 residues long. The germline V and J ends were trimmed by 7 bases and 5 bases, with 17 bases remaining between them. The CDR3 nucleotides are TGTGCCAGCAATCCGGAGGGGTTCCGGGAGACCCAGTACTTC. Translating gives CASNPEGFRETQYF.

This chain connects TRBV7-9 to TRBJ2-7; the match to TRBD2 covers 8 bases. This CDR3 contains 16 residues. Trimming removed 4 bases from V and 4 bases from J; junction bases left unmatched: 12. Germline-derived CDR1 and CDR2 are SEHNR and FQNEAQ (reference sequence). CDR3 region: CASSSSWRGVSYEQYF. Written as DNA, the CDR3 is TGTGCCAGCAGCTCATCTTGGCGGGGGGTTTCTTACGAGCAGTACTTC.

This chain connects TRBV7-8 to TRBJ2-7; D may be TRBD1 (5 bases). The CDR3 is 15 residues long. The germline V gene encodes CDR1 SGHVS and CDR2 FQNEAQ. V lost 2 bases, J lost 2 bases, and 13 bases lay in between. The CDR3 spells CASSLYDEGAYEQYF. The CDR3 bases are TGTGCCAGCAGCTTATACGATGAAGGGGCCTACGAGCAGTACTTC.

The rearrangement joins TRBV7-6 to TRBJ2-5, with a tentative D call TRBD2 (6 bases). This CDR3 has 17 amino acids. With 3 bases removed from V and 2 bases from J, the gap between germline ends came to 19 bases. Germline V gene sequence: CDR1 SGHVS, CDR2 FNYEAQ. CDR3 bases: TGTGCCAGCAGCTTTAGTAGGGGTGGGACTGATCAAGAGACCCAGTACTTC. It is translated as CASSFSRGGTDQETQYF.

The chain is built from TRBV7-9 and TRBJ1-2; TRBD1 agrees at 11 bases. The CDR3 has 19 residues. J lost 3 bases, V lost 0 bases, and 12 bases had no gene match. CDR1 and CDR2 (germline): SEHNR, FQNEAQ (reference sequence). CDR3 in amino acids: CASSLANLGQGARDYGYTF. The DNA for the CDR3 is TGTGCCAGCAGCTTAGCGAACCTAGGACAGGGGGCAAGGGACTATGGCTACACCTTC.